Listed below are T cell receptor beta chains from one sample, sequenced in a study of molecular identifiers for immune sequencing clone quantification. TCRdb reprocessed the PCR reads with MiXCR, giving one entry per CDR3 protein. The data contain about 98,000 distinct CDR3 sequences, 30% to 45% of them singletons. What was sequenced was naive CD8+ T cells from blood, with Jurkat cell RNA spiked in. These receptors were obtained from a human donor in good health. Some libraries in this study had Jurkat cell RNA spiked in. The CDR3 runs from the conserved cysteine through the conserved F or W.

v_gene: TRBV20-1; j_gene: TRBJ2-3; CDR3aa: CSATDRVFSTDTQYF
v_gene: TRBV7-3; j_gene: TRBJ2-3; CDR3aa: CASSLSSWDADTQYF
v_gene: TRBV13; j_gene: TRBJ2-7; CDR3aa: CASSHAEGGGSYEQYF
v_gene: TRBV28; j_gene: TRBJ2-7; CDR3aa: CASSLLGSYEQYF
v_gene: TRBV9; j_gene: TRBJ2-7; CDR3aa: CASSEGGEQYF
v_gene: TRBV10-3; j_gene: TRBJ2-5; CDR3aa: CAISERGYQEPQYF
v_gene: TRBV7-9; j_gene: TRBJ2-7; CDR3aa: CAGSLARENYEQYF
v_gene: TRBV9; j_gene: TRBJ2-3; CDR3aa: CASSAGVTQYF
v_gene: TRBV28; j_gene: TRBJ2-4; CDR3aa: CASRPSGQVPPIQYF
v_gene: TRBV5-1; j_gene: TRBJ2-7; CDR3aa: CASSSGQGPTSEQYF